This T cell receptor (beta chain) was obtained from a study of OX40 agonist ivuxolimab in advanced cancers. As for this clone: Its specificity is unknown.

The study, taken as a whole, reports: Normalized expansion of T-cell clones was also low for some nonresponders.

Autoimmune disease history or systemic immunosuppression led to patient exclusion. CDR3 length equals 18 residues. CDR1 is MNHEY, CDR2 SMNVEV, per germline (reference sequence). V lost 6 bases and J 3 bases, leaving 21 bases between the germline ends. The data were produced by immunoSEQ multiplex PCR, yet TCRdb's version contains in-frame clones alone and is incomplete. The table includes some 66,000 clones, approximately 91% detected once. This sample comprised CD4+ or CD8+ T cells sorted from blood, obtained in a trial of the OX40 agonist ivuxolimab. The source of this sequence is an adult with an advanced solid tumor such as melanoma, head and neck, liver or kidney cancer. The chain uses TRBV27 and TRBJ2-6, with TRBD2 as a possible D gene (6 bases). The chain's CDR3 is CASRNDGGSWGGANVLTF. CDR3 sequence (DNA): TGTGCCAGCAGGAATGATGGGGGGTCCTGGGGTGGGGCCAACGTCCTGACTTTC.